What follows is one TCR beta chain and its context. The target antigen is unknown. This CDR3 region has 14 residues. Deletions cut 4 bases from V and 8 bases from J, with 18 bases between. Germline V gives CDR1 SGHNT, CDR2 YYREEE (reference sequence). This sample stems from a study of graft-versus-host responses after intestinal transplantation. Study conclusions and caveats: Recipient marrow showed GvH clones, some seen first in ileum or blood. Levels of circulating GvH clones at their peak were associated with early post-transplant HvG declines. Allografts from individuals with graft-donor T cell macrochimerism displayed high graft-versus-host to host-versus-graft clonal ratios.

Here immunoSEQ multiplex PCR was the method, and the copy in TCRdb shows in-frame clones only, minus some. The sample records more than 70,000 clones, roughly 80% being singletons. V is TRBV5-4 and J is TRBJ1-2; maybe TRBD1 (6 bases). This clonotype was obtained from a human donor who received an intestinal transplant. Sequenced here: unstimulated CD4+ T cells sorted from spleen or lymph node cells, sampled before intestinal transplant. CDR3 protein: CASSADQQGWGYTF. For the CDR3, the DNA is TGTGCCAGCAGCGCAGATCAACAGGGTTGGGGCTACACCTTC.